The next 31 T cell receptor beta chains were all read from a single sample in a study of T cell responses to AZD1222 COVID-19 vaccine. Libraries were prepared by immunoSEQ multiplex PCR; TCRdb keeps only in-frame clonotypes and omits some of them. The sample lists some 120,000 clones, around 94% occurring once. The sample here was peripheral blood, taken 28 days after the second AZD1222 dose. Receptor source: an adult who received the AZD1222 COVID-19 vaccine.

This chain uses TRBV5-6 with TRBJ2-3; 10 nucleotides match TRBD2. The CDR3 sequence is 18 residues long. Germline assignment: CDR1 SGHDT and CDR2 YYEEEE. With V trimmed by 1 base and J by 0 bases, 8 bases remained unmatched. The chain's CDR3 is CASSLHSGLALSTDTQYF. The CDR3 DNA sequence: TGTGCCAGCAGCTTGCATTCGGGACTAGCGCTAAGCACAGATACGCAGTATTTT.

The chain is built from TRBV7-8 and TRBJ2-7; D is uncertain. This CDR3 is 13 amino acids long. V lost 1 base to trimming and J lost 2 bases, with 6 bases between them. Germline loops: CDR1 SGHVS, CDR2 FQNEAQ. The CDR3: CASSLGFTYEQYF. CDR3 sequence (DNA): TGTGCCAGCAGCTTAGGATTCACCTACGAGCAGTACTTC.

The rearrangement links TRBV4-1 to TRBJ2-7; TRBD2 aligns across 8 bases. Germline lookup yields CDR1 MGHRA and CDR2 YSYEKL. The junction had 6 bases not matched to a gene; V was cut back by 0 bases and J by 5 bases. The CDR3 loop spans 15 amino acids. The CDR3 sequence is CASSQDSGGVDEQYF. CDR3 in DNA: TGCGCCAGCAGCCAAGACTCCGGGGGGGTAGACGAGCAGTACTTC.

V and J are TRBV19 and TRBJ2-7; TRBD1 matches at 9 bases. V lost 6 bases to trimming and J lost 3 bases; unmatched junction nucleotides: 3. The germline gives CDR1 LNHDA, CDR2 SQIVND (reference sequence). The CDR3 is 13 residues long. This CDR3 is CASSDRGSYEQYF. The CDR3 nucleotides are TGTGCCAGTAGCGACAGGGGGAGCTACGAGCAGTACTTC.

The gene calls are TRBV6-5 and TRBJ2-5; D call uncertain. Germline CDR1 and CDR2: MNHEY and SVGAGI. The CDR3 length is 15 residues. With 2 bases removed from V and 4 bases from J, the gap between germline ends came to 14 bases. The CDR3 spells CASSYGSPLLETQYF. The DNA for the CDR3 is TGTGCCAGCAGTTACGGTTCCCCCCTATTAGAGACCCAGTACTTC.

The chain's CDR3 is CASSPLGSDTQYF. The CDR3 nucleotides read TGTGCCAGCAGTCCCCTAGGGTCAGATACGCAGTATTTT. The gene calls are TRBV27 and TRBJ2-3; D is unresolved. The CDR3 is 13 amino acids. Germline CDR1 and CDR2: MNHEY and SMNVEV (reference sequence). V lost 5 bases and J lost 4, with 10 bases in between.

The chain is built from TRBV9 and TRBJ1-2, with TRBD1 matching over 10 bases. J was trimmed by 8 bases and V by 3 bases; bases with no gene match: 7. The CDR3 loop spans 14 amino acids. The germline CDR1 and CDR2 sequences are SGDLS and YYNGEE. CDR3 sequence: CASSETGTGEGYTF. Here the CDR3 DNA reads TGTGCCAGCAGCGAAACCGGGACAGGGGAAGGCTACACCTTC.

This rearrangement joins TRBV2 to TRBJ1-1, with D perhaps TRBD1 (5 bases). The germline V and J ends were trimmed by 4 bases and 0 bases, with 9 bases remaining between them. CDR1 and CDR2 (germline): SNHLY, FYNNEI. The length of the CDR3 is 14 residues. The CDR3 region is CASSGQLMNTEAFF. The CDR3, as DNA: TGTGCCAGCAGTGGACAGCTTATGAACACTGAAGCTTTCTTT.

V is TRBV28 and J is TRBJ2-7, with D maybe TRBD1 (6 bases). The CDR3 extends over 16 amino acids. V lost 5 bases to trimming and J lost 1 base, with 18 bases between them. The germline V gene encodes CDR1 MDHEN and CDR2 SYDVKM. For the CDR3, the DNA is TGTGCCAGCAGTCGGATTGACAGGACAGTGTCCTACGAGCAGTACTTC. Protein product: CASSRIDRTVSYEQYF.

The V and J genes are TRBV6-5 and TRBJ2-5; D not resolved. Germline CDR1 reads MNHEY; CDR2 reads SVGAGI. V dropped 7 bases and J dropped 1 base, with 4 bases sitting between them. This CDR3 is 11 amino acids long. The CDR3 region is CASNLQETQYF. The DNA for the CDR3 is TGTGCCAGCAATCTCCAAGAGACCCAGTACTTC.

V usage is TRBV5-1 and J usage is TRBJ2-1, with D possibly being TRBD1 (6 bases). The CDR3 consists of 14 residues. The V end lost 7 bases, the J end lost 0 bases, and 11 bases lay between the germline ends. The germline gives CDR1 SGHRS, CDR2 YFSETQ. CDR3 loop: CASGRDTSYNEQFF. The CDR3 DNA reads TGCGCCAGCGGCCGGGACACCTCCTACAATGAGCAGTTCTTC.

The chain has TRBV4-1 and TRBJ2-1; D not resolved. CDR3 length equals 13 residues. Germline loops: CDR1 MGHRA, CDR2 YSYEKL. Trimming left V 4 bases short and J 5 bases short, with 9 bases between. CDR3 bases: TGCGCCAGCAGCCCCTATTCCCACAATGAGCAGTTCTTC. Residues: CASSPYSHNEQFF.

The chain joins TRBV5-3 to TRBJ1-5; D is possibly TRBD1 (6 bases). TRBV5-3 has ORF status, its function being uncertain. The CDR3 is 17 amino acids. V dropped 0 bases and J dropped 0 bases, with 13 bases sitting between them. The CDR3: CARSLAGATGSNQPQHF. The CDR3 DNA reads as TGTGCCAGAAGCTTGGCGGGGGCCACCGGTAGCAATCAGCCCCAGCATTTT.

This chain links TRBV4-2 with TRBJ2-7; D is undetermined. Germline V gene sequence: CDR1 LGHNA, CDR2 YNFKEQ. V was trimmed by 3 bases and J by 2 bases, leaving 8 bases between them. The CDR3 runs 13 residues. CDR3: CASSHGSAYEQYF. CDR3 bases: TGTGCCAGCAGCCACGGCAGCGCCTACGAGCAGTACTTC.

This rearrangement joins TRBV5-1 to TRBJ2-1; 14 nucleotides align to TRBD2. The trim removed 4 bases at V and 7 bases at J, leaving 10 bases unmatched. Germline CDR1 is SGHRS and CDR2 is YFSETQ. This CDR3 spans 17 amino acids. DNA for the CDR3: TGCGCCAGCAGCGGTAGGACTAGCGGGAGGTATTCTAATGAGCAGTTCTTC. Translated, it gives CASSGRTSGRYSNEQFF.

The chain joins TRBV30 to TRBJ2-5, with D maybe TRBD1 (6 bases). V lost 4 bases to trimming and J lost 2 bases, with 11 bases between them. The CDR3 is 13 residues long. Germline V gives CDR1 GTSNPN, CDR2 SVGIG (reference sequence). The CDR3 nucleotides read TGTGCCTGGAACCCGGGACAACAAGAGACCCAGTACTTC. Amino acid sequence: CAWNPGQQETQYF.

The chain combines TRBV19 with TRBJ2-1; D remains ambiguous. Germline V gives CDR1 LNHDA, CDR2 SQIVND (reference sequence). The CDR3 runs to 13 residues. Trimming removed 2 bases at V and 1 base at J, with 3 bases between. The CDR3 nucleotides read TGTGCCAGTAGTATACGATCCTACAATGAGCAGTTCTTC. Translation: CASSIRSYNEQFF. The full variable domain, rest sourced from reference TRBV19 and TRBJ2-1, is DGGITQSPKYLFRKEGQNVTLSCEQNLNHDAMYWYRQDPGQGLRLIYYSQIVNDFQKGDIAEGYSVSREKKESFPLTVTSAQKNPTAFYLCASSIRSYNEQFFGPGTRLTVL.

The gene calls are TRBV28 and TRBJ1-1; 7 nucleotides match TRBD1. This CDR3 is built from 19 residues. The germline CDR1 and CDR2 sequences are MDHEN and SYDVKM. V lost 5 bases, J lost 1 base, and 19 bases stayed unmatched. This CDR3 reads CASSTPFGEGAFKNTEAFF. The CDR3 region has the DNA TGTGCCAGCAGTACACCCTTCGGGGAGGGGGCATTTAAGAACACTGAAGCTTTCTTT.

The chain combines TRBV7-2 with TRBJ1-2; 8 bases line up with TRBD1. V lost 3 bases and J lost 5; bases outside the gene matches: 11. Germline CDR1 is SGHTA and CDR2 is FQGNSA. This CDR3 is built from 16 residues. As DNA, the CDR3 is TGTGCCAGCAGCTTTCCAGACAGGGGTGACTCTTATGGCTACACCTTC. As protein: CASSFPDRGDSYGYTF.

The chain employs TRBV7-3 and TRBJ1-1; weak D call: TRBD1 (5 bases). Looked up from germline, CDR1 is SGHTA and CDR2 is FQGTGA. V shed 8 bases and J shed 3 bases, with 13 bases lying between them. CDR3 length: 13 amino acids. The CDR3, as DNA: TGTGCCAGCGGCCAGGGTACGGACACTGAAGCTTTCTTT. The encoded protein is CASGQGTDTEAFF.

The CDR3 bases are TGTGCCAGCAGGACTTCAGGTTATGGCTACACCTTC. It yields the protein CASRTSGYGYTF. The chain couples TRBV28 to TRBJ1-2; D is unclear. Trimming left V 6 bases short and J 5 bases short, with 10 bases between. CDR3 length equals 12 residues. The germline CDR1 and CDR2 sequences are MDHEN and SYDVKM.

The V call is TRBV18, the J call TRBJ2-5; 7 nucleotides align to TRBD1. V lost 3 bases, J lost 7 bases, and 14 bases stayed unmatched. This CDR3 has 16 amino acids. Germline CDR1 reads KGHSH; CDR2 reads LQKENI. In DNA, the CDR3 is TGTGCCAGCTCACCCCTCGAAAGACAGGGCGGAGTGACCCAGTACTTC. Residues: CASSPLERQGGVTQYF.

This clone was recorded only once. Relative to the germline gene, one junction end is altered; a read error may explain this. V is TRBV6-4 and J is TRBJ1-1; D not resolved. The CDR3 is 13 residues long. In germline, CDR1 is MRHNA, CDR2 SNTAGT. CDR3: CASGDFLGTEAFF. CDR3 nucleotides: TGTGCCAGCGGTGACTTCCTGGGCACTGAAGCTTTCTTT.

The V and J genes are TRBV5-1 and TRBJ2-2; 7 positions agree with TRBD1. The CDR3 is 13 amino acids. Trimming cost V 3 bases and J 6 bases; bases outside gene matches: 2. CDR1 SGHRS and CDR2 YFSETQ come from the germline V gene. In DNA, the CDR3 is TGCGCCAGCAGCTCCCAGGGGGCCGGGGAGCTGTTTTTT. Amino acids: CASSSQGAGELFF.

This chain links TRBV12-5 with TRBJ1-5; D perhaps matches TRBD1 (6 bases). The V end was cut by 5 bases, the J end by 5 bases, with 22 bases between. Germline values: CDR1 LGHNT, CDR2 FRNRAP. This CDR3 is 17 amino acids long. The CDR3 here is CASGPTPSYREDQPQHF. The CDR3 DNA follows: TGTGCTAGTGGTCCAACCCCCTCCTACAGGGAAGATCAGCCCCAGCATTTT.

V usage is TRBV11-1 and J usage is TRBJ2-7; 7 nucleotides match TRBD1. The CDR3 covers 16 residues. The V gene's germline CDR1 is SGHAT and CDR2 FQDESV (reference sequence). Germline trimming cut 3 bases from V and 3 bases from J; bases unmatched to any gene: 11. The DNA for the CDR3 is TGTGCCAGCAGCTTCCAAGCGAGACAGGGTTTCTACGAGCAGTACTTC. Its translation is CASSFQARQGFYEQYF.

The chain combines TRBV5-5 with TRBJ1-5; 7 bases match TRBD1. In germline, CDR1 is SGHKS, CDR2 YYEKEE (reference sequence). The CDR3 totals 15 residues. The trim removed 4 bases at V and 7 bases at J, leaving 11 bases unmatched. The CDR3 bases are TGTGCCAGCAGCACCCACAGGGGCAGCGGACAGCCCCAGCATTTT. It encodes CASSTHRGSGQPQHF.

This chain joins TRBV2 and TRBJ2-1; D is unresolved. V lost 3 bases to trimming and J lost 10 bases, with 7 bases between them. Germline lookup yields CDR1 SNHLY and CDR2 FYNNEI. The CDR3 covers 11 residues. The CDR3 DNA is TGTGCCAGCAGTGACTCCCCAGAGCAGTTCTTC. This translates into CASSDSPEQFF. The variable domain in full, completed from reference TRBV2 and TRBJ2-1, reads EPEVTQTPSHQVTQMGQEVILRCVPISNHLYFYWYRQILGQKVEFLVSFYNNEISEKSEIFDDQFSVERPDGSNFTLKIRSTKLEDSAMYFCASSDSPEQFFGPGTRLTVL.

V usage is TRBV27 and J usage is TRBJ2-7; TRBD2 aligns across 13 bases. The CDR3 has 13 amino acids. Trimming removed 9 bases from V and 5 bases from J; junction bases left unmatched: 4. Germline CDR1 reads MNHEY; CDR2 reads SMNVEV (reference sequence). CDR3 nucleotides: TGTGCCAGTGGACTAGCGGGAGACAACGAGCAGTACTTC. The encoded protein is CASGLAGDNEQYF.

This clone came up a few times. V usage is TRBV19 and J usage is TRBJ2-3, with D perhaps TRBD2 (5 bases). Germline V gene sequence: CDR1 LNHDA, CDR2 SQIVND (reference sequence). V was trimmed by 1 base and J by 5 bases, leaving 10 bases between them. The CDR3 contains 14 residues. The CDR3, as DNA: TGTGCCAGTAGTATAGGAGGGAGAGGAGATACGCAGTATTTT. Encoded protein: CASSIGGRGDTQYF.

The chain uses TRBV27 and TRBJ2-7, with 12 bases matching TRBD2. The V gene end was trimmed by 4 bases and the J gene end by 4 bases; junction bases not matched to a gene: 11. Looked up from germline, CDR1 is MNHEY and CDR2 is SMNVEV (reference sequence). The length of the CDR3 is 17 residues. CDR3: CASSSLAGGPSMYEQYF. DNA of the CDR3: TGTGCCAGCAGTTCTCTAGCGGGAGGGCCGAGTATGTACGAGCAGTACTTC.